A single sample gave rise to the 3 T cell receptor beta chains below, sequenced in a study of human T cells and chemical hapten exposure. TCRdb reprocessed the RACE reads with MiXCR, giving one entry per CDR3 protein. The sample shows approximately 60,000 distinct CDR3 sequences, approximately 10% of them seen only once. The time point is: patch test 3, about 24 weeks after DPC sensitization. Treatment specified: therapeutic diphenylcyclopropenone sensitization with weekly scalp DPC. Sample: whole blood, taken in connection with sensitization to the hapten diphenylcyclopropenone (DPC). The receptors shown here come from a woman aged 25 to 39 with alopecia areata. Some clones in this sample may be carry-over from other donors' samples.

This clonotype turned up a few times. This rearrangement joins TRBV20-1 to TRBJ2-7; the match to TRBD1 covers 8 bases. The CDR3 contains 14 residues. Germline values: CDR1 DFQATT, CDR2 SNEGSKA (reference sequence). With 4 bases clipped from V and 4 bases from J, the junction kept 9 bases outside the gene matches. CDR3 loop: CSAKRDRLSYEQYF. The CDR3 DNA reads TGCAGTGCTAAGAGGGACAGGCTTTCATACGAGCAGTACTTC.

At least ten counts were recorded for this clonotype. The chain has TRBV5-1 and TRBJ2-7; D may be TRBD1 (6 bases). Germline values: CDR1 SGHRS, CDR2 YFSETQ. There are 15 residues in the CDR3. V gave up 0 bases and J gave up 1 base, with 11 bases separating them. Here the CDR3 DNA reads TGCGCCAGCAGCTTGGGTTTGGACAGTTCCTACGAGCAGTACTTC. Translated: CASSLGLDSSYEQYF.

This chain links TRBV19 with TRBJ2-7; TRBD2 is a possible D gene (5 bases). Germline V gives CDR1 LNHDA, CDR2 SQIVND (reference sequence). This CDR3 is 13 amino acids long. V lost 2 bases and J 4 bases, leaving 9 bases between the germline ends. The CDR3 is CASSIRETYEQYF. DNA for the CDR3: TGTGCCAGTAGTATACGGGAAACTTACGAGCAGTACTTC.